Presented here are 11 T cell receptor beta chains from one specimen sequenced in a study of blood T cell repertoires in COVID-19. TCRdb's table, derived via immunoSEQ multiplex PCR, lists solely in-frame clones and lacks some. The sample includes 150,000 to 180,000 clones, 75% to 85% of them seen just once. Sequenced sample: peripheral blood. The receptors come from a woman aged 50 to 60 with acute or convalescent COVID-19.

This clone was counted a single time. V usage is TRBV6-1 and J usage is TRBJ1-2; D is unresolved. V was cut by 2 bases and J by 1 base, with 5 bases left in between. CDR1 is MNHNS and CDR2 is SASEGT in the germline V gene. This CDR3 region has 13 residues. For the CDR3, the DNA is TGTGCCAGCAGTGAAAGCGGTAACTATGGCTACACCTTC. Protein sequence: CASSESGNYGYTF.

The chain combines TRBV24-1 with TRBJ1-3; 7 nucleotides align to TRBD1. The J segment lost 0 bases and the V segment lost 0 bases, leaving 13 bases of the junction unmatched. The germline CDR1 and CDR2 sequences are KGHDR and SFDVKD. This CDR3 contains 20 residues. CDR3 coding DNA: TGTGCCACCAGTGATTTGCACTACAACCGGGACAGTAGCTCTGGAAACACCATATATTTT. It translates to CATSDLHYNRDSSSGNTIYF.

The CDR3 DNA follows: TGTGCCAGCTCCGCGGCGGGGCGGCTAACAGATACGCAGTATTTT. It encodes CASSAAGRLTDTQYF. The chain joins TRBV7-9 to TRBJ2-3, with D tentatively TRBD2 (6 bases). With 8 bases removed from V and 3 bases from J, the gap between germline ends came to 18 bases. Germline loops: CDR1 SEHNR, CDR2 FQNEAQ (reference sequence). CDR3 size: 15 residues.

V is TRBV27 and J is TRBJ2-1, with 10 bases matching TRBD2. Germline lookup yields CDR1 MNHEY and CDR2 SMNVEV (reference sequence). The CDR3 totals 14 residues. V dropped 8 bases and J dropped 6; count of bases not matched to a gene: 7. CDR3 bases: TGTGCCAGCGCTAGCGGGGGAACTCGCAATGAGCAGTTCTTC. The encoded protein is CASASGGTRNEQFF.

This clone has more than one count but fewer than ten. The chain is built from TRBV29-1 and TRBJ1-2, with a tentative D call TRBD1 (6 bases). Germline V gene sequence: CDR1 SQVTM, CDR2 ANQGSEA. The CDR3 is 13 amino acids. V lost 6 bases and J 4 bases, leaving 15 bases between the germline ends. The CDR3 here is CSVDTGPGYGYTF. The CDR3 nucleotides read TGCAGCGTAGATACAGGGCCCGGCTATGGCTACACCTTC.

The chain combines TRBV11-2 with TRBJ2-7, with 8 positions matching TRBD2. The CDR3 loop spans 16 amino acids. The V segment lost 5 bases and the J segment 1 base; nucleotides outside the gene matches: 10. Germline CDR1 SGHAT, CDR2 FQNNGV. CDR3 coding DNA: TGTGCCAGCAGCGGGAGGTTGGCTAGCGGGTCCTACGAGCAGTACTTC. It specifies CASSGRLASGSYEQYF.

This chain connects TRBV24-1 to TRBJ1-5, with 11 positions matching TRBD1. Germline trimming cut 11 bases from V and 4 bases from J; bases unmatched to any gene: 18. CDR1 and CDR2 from the germline V gene are KGHDR and SFDVKD. This CDR3 region has 18 residues. CDR3 in amino acids: CAIRPPGTGGVGNQPQHF. As DNA, the CDR3 is TGTGCCATTCGTCCCCCCGGGACAGGGGGTGTTGGGAATCAGCCCCAGCATTTT.

This chain joins TRBV6-5 and TRBJ2-7, with 7 bases lining up with TRBD1. This CDR3 contains 15 residues. The trim removed 0 bases at V and 0 bases at J, leaving 2 bases unmatched. Germline loops: CDR1 MNHEY, CDR2 SVGAGI. This CDR3 is CASSYSTGSSYEQYF. DNA for the CDR3: TGTGCCAGCAGTTACTCGACAGGGAGCTCCTACGAGCAGTACTTC.

This clone has only one observation. J is TRBJ1-2 and V is TRBV28, with D tentatively TRBD1 (5 bases). Trimming left V 1 base short and J 8 bases short, with 11 bases between. The CDR3 runs to 13 residues. Per the germline V gene, CDR1 is MDHEN and CDR2 is SYDVKM. The CDR3 sequence is CASSLLTEMGYTF. DNA for the CDR3: TGTGCCAGCAGTTTATTGACAGAGATGGGCTACACCTTC.

The chain is built from TRBV24-1 and TRBJ1-5; TRBD1 matches 8 bases. Germline CDR1 KGHDR, CDR2 SFDVKD. This CDR3 is 15 amino acids long. With 2 bases clipped from V and 4 bases from J, the junction kept 3 bases outside the gene matches. For the CDR3, the DNA is TGTGCCACCAGTGATTCCCGGACAGGGAATCAGCCCCAGCATTTT. Its protein is CATSDSRTGNQPQHF.

The rearrangement links TRBV7-2 to TRBJ2-7, with 9 bases aligning to TRBD2. Per germline, CDR1 SGHTA and CDR2 FQGNSA. The CDR3 runs to 14 residues. V lost 1 base, J lost 6 bases, and 4 bases stayed unmatched. CDR3 sequence reads: CASSLVGTSLEQYF. The CDR3 nucleotides are TGTGCCAGCAGCTTAGTTGGGACTAGCCTCGAGCAGTACTTC. Full variable domain (remainder filled in from reference TRBV7-2 and TRBJ2-7): GAGVSQSPSNKVTEKGKDVELRCDPISGHTALYWYRQSLGQGLEFLIYFQGNSAPDKSGLPSDRFSAERTGGSVSTLTIQRTQQEDSAVYLCASSLVGTSLEQYFGPGTRLTVT.